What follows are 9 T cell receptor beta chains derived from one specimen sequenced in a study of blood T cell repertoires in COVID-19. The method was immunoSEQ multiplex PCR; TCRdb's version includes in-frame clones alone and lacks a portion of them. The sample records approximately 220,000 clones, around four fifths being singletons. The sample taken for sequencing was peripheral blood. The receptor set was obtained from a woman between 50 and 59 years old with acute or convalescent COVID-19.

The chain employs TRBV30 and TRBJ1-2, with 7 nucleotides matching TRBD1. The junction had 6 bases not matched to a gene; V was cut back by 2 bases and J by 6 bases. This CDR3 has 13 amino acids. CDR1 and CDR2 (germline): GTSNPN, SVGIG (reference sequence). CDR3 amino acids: CAWSFTTGNGYTF. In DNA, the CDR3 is TGTGCCTGGAGTTTTACGACAGGGAATGGCTACACCTTC.

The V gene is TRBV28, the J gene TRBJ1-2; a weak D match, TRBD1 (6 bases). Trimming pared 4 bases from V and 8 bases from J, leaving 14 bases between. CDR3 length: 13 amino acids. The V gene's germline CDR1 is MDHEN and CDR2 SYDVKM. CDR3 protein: CASSSSGVGGYTF. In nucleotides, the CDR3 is TGTGCCAGCAGTTCCTCAGGGGTGGGAGGCTACACCTTC.

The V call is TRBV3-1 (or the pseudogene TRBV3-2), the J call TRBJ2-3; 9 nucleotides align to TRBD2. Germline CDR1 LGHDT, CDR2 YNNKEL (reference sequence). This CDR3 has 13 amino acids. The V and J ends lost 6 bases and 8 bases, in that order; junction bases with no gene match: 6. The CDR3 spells CASSPLREGTQYF. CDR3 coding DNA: TGTGCCAGCAGTCCTTTGCGGGAGGGTACGCAGTATTTT.

The CDR3 DNA reads TGTGCCAGCAGCGTGGGGACAGGGGGCAATCAGCCCCAGCATTTT. Translating gives CASSVGTGGNQPQHF. The chain links TRBV9 to TRBJ1-5; 10 nucleotides agree with TRBD1. CDR3 length: 15 amino acids. The ends lost 2 bases at V and 2 bases at J; junction bases unmatched: 1. CDR1 is SGDLS and CDR2 is YYNGEE in the germline V gene.

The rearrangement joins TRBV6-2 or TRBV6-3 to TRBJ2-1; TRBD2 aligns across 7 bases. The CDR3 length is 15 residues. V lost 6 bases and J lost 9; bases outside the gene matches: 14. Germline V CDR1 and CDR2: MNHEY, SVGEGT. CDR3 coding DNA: TGTGCCAGCAGCATGCTAGCGGCACAATTGGGTGAGCAGTTCTTC. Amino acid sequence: CASSMLAAQLGEQFF.

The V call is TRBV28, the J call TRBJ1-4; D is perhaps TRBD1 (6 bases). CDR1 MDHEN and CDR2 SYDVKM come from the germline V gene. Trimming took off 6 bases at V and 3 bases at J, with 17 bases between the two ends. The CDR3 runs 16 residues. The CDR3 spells CASRGRGSLPNEKLFF. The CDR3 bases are TGTGCCAGCAGGGGCAGGGGTTCCCTCCCTAATGAAAAACTGTTTTTT. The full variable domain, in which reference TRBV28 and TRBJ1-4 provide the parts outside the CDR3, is DVKVTQSSRYLVKRTGEKVFLECVQDMDHENMFWYRQDPGLGLRLIYFSYDVKMKEKGDIPEGYSVSREKKERFSLILESASTNQTSMYLCASRGRGSLPNEKLFFGSGTQLSVL.

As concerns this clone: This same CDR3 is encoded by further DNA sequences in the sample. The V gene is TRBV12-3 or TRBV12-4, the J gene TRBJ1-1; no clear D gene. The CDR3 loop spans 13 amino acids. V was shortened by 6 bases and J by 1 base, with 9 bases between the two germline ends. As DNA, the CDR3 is TGTGCCAGCAGCTTCAGCGGGAACACTGAAGCTTTCTTT. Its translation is CASSFSGNTEAFF.

The CDR3 nucleotides read TGTGCCAGCAGTTTACAGGGGCTGTCGCGTGGCTACACCTTC. It is translated as CASSLQGLSRGYTF. The chain is built from TRBV28 and TRBJ1-2; possible D gene TRBD1, 6 bases. CDR1 and CDR2 (germline): MDHEN, SYDVKM. The CDR3 is made up of 14 amino acids. Trimming stripped 2 bases from V and 7 bases from J, with 14 bases between.

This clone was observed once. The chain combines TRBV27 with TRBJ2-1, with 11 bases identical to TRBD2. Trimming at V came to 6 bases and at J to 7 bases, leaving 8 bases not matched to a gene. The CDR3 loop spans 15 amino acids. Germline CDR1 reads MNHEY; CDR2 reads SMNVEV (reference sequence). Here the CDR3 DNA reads TGTGCCAGCAGCCTAACTAGCGGGGGTCGTAATGAGCAGTTCTTC. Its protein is CASSLTSGGRNEQFF.